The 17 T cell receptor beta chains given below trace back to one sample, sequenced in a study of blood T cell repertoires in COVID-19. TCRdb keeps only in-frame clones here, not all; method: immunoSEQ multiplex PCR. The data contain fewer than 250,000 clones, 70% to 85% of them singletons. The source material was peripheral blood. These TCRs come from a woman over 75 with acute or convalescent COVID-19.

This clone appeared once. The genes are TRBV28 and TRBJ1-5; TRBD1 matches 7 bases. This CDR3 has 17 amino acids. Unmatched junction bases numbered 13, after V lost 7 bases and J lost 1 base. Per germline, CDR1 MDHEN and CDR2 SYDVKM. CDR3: CASNPSGVRGSNQPQHF. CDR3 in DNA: TGTGCCAGCAACCCTTCCGGCGTCAGGGGGAGCAATCAGCCCCAGCATTTT. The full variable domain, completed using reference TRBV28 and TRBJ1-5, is DVKVTQSSRYLVKRTGEKVFLECVQDMDHENMFWYRQDPGLGLRLIYFSYDVKMKEKGDIPEGYSVSREKKERFSLILESASTNQTSMYLCASNPSGVRGSNQPQHFGDGTRLSIL.

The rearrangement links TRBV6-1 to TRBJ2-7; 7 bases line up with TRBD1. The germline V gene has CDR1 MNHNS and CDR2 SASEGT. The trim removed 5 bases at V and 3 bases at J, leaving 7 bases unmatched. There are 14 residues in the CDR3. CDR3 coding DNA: TGTGCCAGCAGTACCCGGACAGGAAACTACGAGCAGTACTTC. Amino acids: CASSTRTGNYEQYF.

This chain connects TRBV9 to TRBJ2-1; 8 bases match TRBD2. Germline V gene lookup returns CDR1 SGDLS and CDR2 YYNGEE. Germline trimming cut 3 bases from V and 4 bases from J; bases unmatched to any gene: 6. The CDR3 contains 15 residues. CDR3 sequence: CASSGPGLDYNEQFF. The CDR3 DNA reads TGTGCCAGCAGCGGACCGGGACTAGATTACAATGAGCAGTTCTTC.

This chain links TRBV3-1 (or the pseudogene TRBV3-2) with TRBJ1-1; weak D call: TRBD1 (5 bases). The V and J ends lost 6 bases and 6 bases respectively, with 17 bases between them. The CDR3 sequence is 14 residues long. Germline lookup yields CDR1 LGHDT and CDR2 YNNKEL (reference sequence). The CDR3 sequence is CASSRNDRNAEAFF. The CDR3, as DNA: TGTGCCAGCAGTCGAAACGACAGAAACGCTGAAGCTTTCTTT.

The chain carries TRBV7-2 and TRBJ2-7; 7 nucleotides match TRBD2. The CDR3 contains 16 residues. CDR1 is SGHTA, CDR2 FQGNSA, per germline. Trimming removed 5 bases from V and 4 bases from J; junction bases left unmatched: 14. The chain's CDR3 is CASSIPRDYTSYEQYF. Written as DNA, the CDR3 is TGTGCCAGCAGCATTCCACGGGACTATACATCTTACGAGCAGTACTTC.

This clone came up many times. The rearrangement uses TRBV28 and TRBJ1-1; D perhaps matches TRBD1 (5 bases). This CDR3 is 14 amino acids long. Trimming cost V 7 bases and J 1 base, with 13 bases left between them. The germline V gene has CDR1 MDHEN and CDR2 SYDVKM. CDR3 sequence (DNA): TGTGCCAGCACGGAGGAGGGGTGGAACACTGAAGCTTTCTTT. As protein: CASTEEGWNTEAFF. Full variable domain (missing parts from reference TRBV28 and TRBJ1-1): DVKVTQSSRYLVKRTGEKVFLECVQDMDHENMFWYRQDPGLGLRLIYFSYDVKMKEKGDIPEGYSVSREKKERFSLILESASTNQTSMYLCASTEEGWNTEAFFGQGTRLTVV.

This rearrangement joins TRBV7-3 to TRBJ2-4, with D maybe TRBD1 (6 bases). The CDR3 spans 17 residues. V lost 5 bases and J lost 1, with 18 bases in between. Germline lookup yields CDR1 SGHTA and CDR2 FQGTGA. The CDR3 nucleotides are TGTGCCAGCAGCCCACCTGGCCAGGGGTCGGCCAAAAACATTCAGTACTTC. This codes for CASSPPGQGSAKNIQYF.

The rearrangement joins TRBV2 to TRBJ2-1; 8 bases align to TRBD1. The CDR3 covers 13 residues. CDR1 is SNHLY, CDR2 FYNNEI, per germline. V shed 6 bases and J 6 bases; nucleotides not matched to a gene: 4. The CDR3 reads CASSYDRGNEQFF. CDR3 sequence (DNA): TGTGCCAGCAGCTACGACAGGGGCAATGAGCAGTTCTTC.

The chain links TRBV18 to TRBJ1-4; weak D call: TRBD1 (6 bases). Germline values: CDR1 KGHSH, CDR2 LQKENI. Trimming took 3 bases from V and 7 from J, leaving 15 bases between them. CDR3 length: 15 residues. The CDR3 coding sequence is TGTGCCAGCTCACCTGACAGGCACGACGTTGAAAAACTGTTTTTT. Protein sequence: CASSPDRHDVEKLFF.

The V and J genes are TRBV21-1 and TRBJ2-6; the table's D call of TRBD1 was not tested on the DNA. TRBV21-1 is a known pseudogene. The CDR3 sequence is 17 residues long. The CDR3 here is CASSKERGWTGANVLTF. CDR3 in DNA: TGTGCCAGCAGCAAGGAAAGGGGATGGACTGGGGCCAACGTCCTGACTTTC.

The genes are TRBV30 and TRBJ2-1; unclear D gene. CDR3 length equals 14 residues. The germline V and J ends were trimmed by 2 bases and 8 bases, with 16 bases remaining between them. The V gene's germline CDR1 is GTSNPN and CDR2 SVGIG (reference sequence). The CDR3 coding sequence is TGTGCCTGGAGTAAAGACGCGTTGGGCGATGAGCAGTTCTTC. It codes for CAWSKDALGDEQFF.

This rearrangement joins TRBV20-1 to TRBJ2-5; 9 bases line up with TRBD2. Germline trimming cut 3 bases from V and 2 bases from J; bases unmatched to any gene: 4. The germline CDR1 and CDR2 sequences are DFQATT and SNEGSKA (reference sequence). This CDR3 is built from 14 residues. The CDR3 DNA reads TGCAGTGCTAGTCGTAGCGGGAGTCAAGAGACCCAGTACTTC. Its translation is CSASRSGSQETQYF.

CDR3 nucleotides: TGTGCCAGCAGCTCCAGAAGGACTAGCGGGGGGCATAACACAGATACGCAGTATTTT. It yields the protein CASSSRRTSGGHNTDTQYF. The rearrangement joins TRBV6-2 or TRBV6-3 to TRBJ2-3, with TRBD2 identical over 14 bases. The CDR3 is made up of 19 amino acids. Germline V CDR1 and CDR2: MNHEY, SVGEGT. With 6 bases clipped from V and 2 bases from J, the junction kept 13 bases outside the gene matches.

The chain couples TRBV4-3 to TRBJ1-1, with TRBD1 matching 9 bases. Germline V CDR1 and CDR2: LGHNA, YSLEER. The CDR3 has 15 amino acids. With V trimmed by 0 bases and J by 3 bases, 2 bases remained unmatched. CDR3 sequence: CASSQETGGDTEAFF. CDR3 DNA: TGCGCCAGCAGCCAAGAGACAGGGGGTGACACTGAAGCTTTCTTT.

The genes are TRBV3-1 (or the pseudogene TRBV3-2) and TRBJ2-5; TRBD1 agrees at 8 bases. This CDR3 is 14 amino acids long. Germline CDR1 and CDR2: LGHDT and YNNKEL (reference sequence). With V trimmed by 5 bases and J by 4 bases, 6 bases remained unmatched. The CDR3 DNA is TGTGCCAGCAGCATATGGACAGGGCGAGAGACCCAGTACTTC. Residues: CASSIWTGRETQYF.

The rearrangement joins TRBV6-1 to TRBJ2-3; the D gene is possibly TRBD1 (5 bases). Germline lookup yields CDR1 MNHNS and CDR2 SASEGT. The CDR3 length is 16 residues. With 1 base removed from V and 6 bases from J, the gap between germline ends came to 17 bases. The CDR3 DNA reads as TGTGCCAGCAGTGAAGGGGGCAGTGGGGTATCGGATACGCAGTATTTT. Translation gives CASSEGGSGVSDTQYF.

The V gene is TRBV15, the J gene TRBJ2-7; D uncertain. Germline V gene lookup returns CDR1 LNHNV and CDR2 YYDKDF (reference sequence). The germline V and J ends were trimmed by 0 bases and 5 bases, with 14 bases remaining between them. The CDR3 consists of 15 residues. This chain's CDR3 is CATSRDPGGQNEQYF. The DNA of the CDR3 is TGTGCCACCAGCAGAGATCCCGGCGGTCAAAACGAGCAGTACTTC.